Listed here are 29 T cell receptor beta chains from one sample, sequenced in a study of vaccination effects on CD4 cells after COVID-19. Expansion with viral peptide pools was applied to antigen-specific CD4+ T cells by the ViraFEST assay prior to sequencing. Having been cultured for about ten days, the cells underwent CD4+ T cell isolation. The healthy vaccine recipients, who had no prior SARS-CoV-2 infection, showed negative nucleocapsid antibodies. These receptors' antigens are unknown. The data were produced by immunoSEQ multiplex PCR, yet TCRdb's version contains in-frame clones alone and is incomplete. The sample includes about 41,000 clones, roughly 76% of them seen just once. The input for sequencing was CD4+ T cells from PBMCs cultured with HCoV-OC43 spike peptides, taken before COVID-19 vaccination. The subset is: HCoV-OC43 spike overlapping peptide pool stimulation. These receptors originate from a human donor who received a COVID-19 vaccine.

V and J are TRBV25-1 and TRBJ2-1; possible D gene TRBD2, 6 bases. V was shortened by 2 bases and J by 4 bases, with 18 bases between the two germline ends. The V gene's germline CDR1 is MGHDK and CDR2 SYGVNS. The CDR3 is made up of 17 amino acids. The CDR3 coding sequence is TGTGCCAGCAGTGAACACGGAAGGCTAGCGCAATACAATGAGCAGTTCTTC. Protein sequence: CASSEHGRLAQYNEQFF. The complete variable domain, with remaining parts taken from reference TRBV25-1 and TRBJ2-1, reads EADIYQTPRYLVIGTGKKITLECSQTMGHDKMYWYQQDPGMELHLIHYSYGVNSTEKGDLSSESTVSRIRTEHFPLTLESARPSHTSQYLCASSEHGRLAQYNEQFFGPGTRLTVL.

This chain links TRBV28 with TRBJ1-3, with TRBD1 matching over 7 bases. The CDR3 totals 15 residues. With V trimmed by 4 bases and J by 2 bases, 5 bases remained unmatched. Germline CDR1 reads MDHEN; CDR2 reads SYDVKM. The CDR3 reads CASSSGQPPGNTIYF. CDR3 coding DNA: TGTGCCAGCAGTTCGGGACAGCCGCCTGGAAACACCATATATTTT.

The chain uses TRBV27 and TRBJ1-3; D remains unclear. V lost 5 bases, J lost 8 bases, and 16 bases lay in between. The CDR3 contains 14 residues. Germline-derived CDR1 and CDR2 are MNHEY and SMNVEV (reference sequence). The CDR3 reads CASSAGGSFDTIYF. The CDR3 region has the DNA TGTGCCAGCAGTGCGGGAGGCTCTTTTGACACCATATATTTT.

This sequence joins TRBV5-1 and TRBJ1-4; weak D call: TRBD1 (5 bases). CDR3 size: 15 residues. Trimming cost V 1 base and J 3 bases, with 10 bases left between them. Germline loops: CDR1 SGHRS, CDR2 YFSETQ. The CDR3 here is CASSLMTASNEKLFF. The CDR3 DNA sequence: TGCGCCAGCAGCTTGATGACAGCTTCTAATGAAAAACTGTTTTTT.

The rearrangement joins TRBV5-1 to TRBJ1-6; 9 bases line up with TRBD1. Germline V gene lookup returns CDR1 SGHRS and CDR2 YFSETQ. Trimming removed 1 base from V and 7 bases from J; junction bases left unmatched: 3. This CDR3 has 15 amino acids. CDR3 sequence (DNA): TGCGCCAGCAGCTTGCGACAGGGGGGGAATTCACCCCTCCACTTT. Its protein is CASSLRQGGNSPLHF. Based on the CDR3 plus reference TRBV5-1 and TRBJ1-6, the full variable domain is KAGVTQTPRYLIKTRGQQVTLSCSPISGHRSVSWYQQTPGQGLQFLFEYFSETQRNKGNFPGRFSGRQFSNSRSEMNVSTLELGDSALYLCASSLRQGGNSPLHFGNGTRLTVT.

The chain couples TRBV12-3 or TRBV12-4 to TRBJ2-5; D uncertain. This CDR3 has 12 residues. Trimming shortened V by 5 bases and J by 5 bases, and 9 bases separated the two germline ends. CDR3 residues: CASSPRGETQYF. CDR3 nucleotides: TGTGCCAGCAGTCCCCGTGGGGAGACCCAGTACTTC.

The chain carries TRBV29-1 and TRBJ2-3; 10 bases align to TRBD2. Germline loops: CDR1 SQVTM, CDR2 ANQGSEA. The CDR3 consists of 14 residues. V lost 5 bases to trimming and J lost 4 bases; unmatched junction nucleotides: 6. CDR3 coding DNA: TGCAGCGTTTCTAGCGGGAGTCATTCAGATACGCAGTATTTT. This sequence encodes CSVSSGSHSDTQYF.

The V and J genes are TRBV2 and TRBJ2-7; 10 positions match TRBD1. Germline loops: CDR1 SNHLY, CDR2 FYNNEI. The CDR3 spans 14 residues. V gave up 4 bases and J gave up 6 bases; unmatched junction bases: 6. CDR3 amino acids: CASSGDRGSLEQYF. The CDR3 nucleotides are TGTGCCAGCAGTGGGGACAGGGGAAGTCTCGAGCAGTACTTC.

The CDR3 here is CASIPGGQETQYF. The CDR3 coding sequence is TGTGCCAGCATCCCGGGGGGCCAAGAGACCCAGTACTTC. This rearrangement joins TRBV28 to TRBJ2-5; the match to TRBD2 covers 7 bases. After removal of 7 bases from V and 1 base from J, the junction contained 3 bases not matched to a gene. Germline CDR1 and CDR2: MDHEN and SYDVKM. The CDR3 is 13 amino acids.

This rearrangement joins TRBV19 to TRBJ2-7; D perhaps matches TRBD2 (6 bases). The V gene lost 3 bases and the J gene lost 2 bases, with 8 bases spanning the gap. The CDR3 totals 13 residues. Germline V gene lookup returns CDR1 LNHDA and CDR2 SQIVND (reference sequence). The CDR3 coding sequence is TGTGCCAGTAGTATTGGACTAACCTACGAGCAGTACTTC. Amino acid sequence: CASSIGLTYEQYF.

This chain uses TRBV19 with TRBJ2-5; possibly TRBD2 for D (6 bases). Trimming took 2 bases from V and 4 from J, leaving 17 bases between them. Germline-derived CDR1 and CDR2 are LNHDA and SQIVND (reference sequence). The CDR3 totals 16 residues. Here the CDR3 reads CASSILGGLRGETQYF. Here the CDR3 DNA reads TGTGCCAGTAGTATATTGGGAGGACTACGAGGAGAGACCCAGTACTTC.

V and J are TRBV11-2 and TRBJ1-1, with D unclear. CDR1 and CDR2 (germline): SGHAT, FQNNGV. The CDR3 has 12 residues. Trimming removed 7 bases from V and 0 bases from J, with 6 bases in between. The CDR3 loop is CASTHMNTEAFF. The CDR3 bases are TGTGCCAGCACCCACATGAACACTGAAGCTTTCTTT.

CDR3 in DNA: TGCGCCAGCAGCCAAGTGGACATGGGCTTTCGGCTGAATGAGCAGTTCTTC. Protein product: CASSQVDMGFRLNEQFF. The chain employs TRBV4-1 and TRBJ2-1; maybe TRBD1 (5 bases). V lost 1 base and J lost 7, with 20 bases in between. Germline V gene data show CDR1 as MGHRA and CDR2 as YSYEKL. The CDR3 covers 17 residues.

This clone was found a few times. The V and J genes are TRBV15 and TRBJ1-3; D uncertain. The V gene's germline CDR1 is LNHNV and CDR2 YYDKDF (reference sequence). CDR3 size: 17 residues. Trimming stripped 3 bases from V and 0 bases from J, with 15 bases between. The CDR3 sequence is CATSRAPKMSSGNTIYF. In DNA form, the CDR3 reads TGTGCCACCAGCAGGGCCCCGAAGATGAGCTCTGGAAACACCATATATTTT.

The genes are TRBV5-6 and TRBJ1-1, with 8 bases lining up with TRBD1. The CDR3 runs to 14 residues. Germline assignment: CDR1 SGHDT and CDR2 YYEEEE. Trimming took 3 bases from V and 4 from J; bases not matched to a gene: 5. CDR3 nucleotides: TGTGCCAGCAGCTGGAACAGGGGGTTCACTGAAGCTTTCTTT. It specifies CASSWNRGFTEAFF.

The chain uses TRBV6-5 and TRBJ2-7; TRBD2 might be the D (6 bases). Per germline, CDR1 MNHEY and CDR2 SVGAGI. The CDR3 runs 15 residues. Trimming pared 6 bases from V and 3 bases from J, leaving 18 bases between. The CDR3 here is CASRARGVSFYEQYF. The DNA for the CDR3 is TGTGCCAGCAGGGCCCGCGGGGTCAGTTTCTACGAGCAGTACTTC.

V gene TRBV28 combines with J gene TRBJ2-3, with 7 bases identical to TRBD1. CDR3 length equals 16 residues. Germline-derived CDR1 and CDR2 are MDHEN and SYDVKM. V was clipped by 5 bases and J by 3 bases; unmatched bases: 11. Here the CDR3 DNA reads TGTGCCAGCAGTGGACAATCAAGGGGGCTAACAGATACGCAGTATTTT. Protein sequence: CASSGQSRGLTDTQYF.

This chain uses TRBV5-6 with TRBJ2-7, with a tentative D call TRBD1 (5 bases). V was cut by 4 bases and J by 6 bases, with 14 bases left in between. Germline V CDR1 and CDR2: SGHDT, YYEEEE. CDR3 length equals 13 residues. The CDR3 spells CASSRGTGFEQYF. DNA of the CDR3: TGTGCCAGCAGCAGGGGTACGGGTTTCGAGCAGTACTTC.

This clone appeared a few times. The sample holds other DNA sequences that translate to the same CDR3. The V and J genes are TRBV20-1 and TRBJ1-2, with D hard to call. The germline V and J ends were trimmed by 3 bases and 4 bases, with 6 bases remaining between them. The CDR3 consists of 11 residues. Germline CDR1 and CDR2: DFQATT and SNEGSKA (reference sequence). Here the CDR3 DNA reads TGCAGTGCTAGCCCGGGCTATGGCTACACCTTC. This gives the protein CSASPGYGYTF.

This rearrangement joins TRBV7-9 to TRBJ1-2, with a weak D call TRBD1 (5 bases). The CDR3 length is 15 residues. Germline CDR1 is SEHNR and CDR2 is FQNEAQ (reference sequence). The V end was cut by 0 bases, the J end by 1 base, with 9 bases between. The CDR3 DNA sequence: TGTGCCAGCAGCTTAGCGGGGGGATTTAACTATGGCTACACCTTC. It codes for CASSLAGGFNYGYTF.

In DNA form, the CDR3 reads TGCGCCAGCAGCCTGAATAGCGGGGGGCCCGGTGAGCAGTTCTTC. Translated, it gives CASSLNSGGPGEQFF. The rearrangement links TRBV5-1 to TRBJ2-1, with 10 bases fitting TRBD2. The V gene end was trimmed by 4 bases and the J gene end by 9 bases; junction bases not matched to a gene: 10. CDR1 SGHRS and CDR2 YFSETQ come from the germline V gene. The CDR3 runs to 15 residues.

This chain joins TRBV19 and TRBJ1-2, with D maybe TRBD1 (5 bases). Germline V CDR1 and CDR2: LNHDA, SQIVND (reference sequence). V gave up 6 bases and J gave up 4 bases, with 18 bases separating them. The CDR3 runs to 15 residues. CDR3 in DNA: TGTGCCAGTAGGGGAGACAGATTCGGCGGCTATGGCTACACCTTC. It yields the protein CASRGDRFGGYGYTF.

There are a few counts of this clone. The CDR3 nucleotides read TGTGCCAGCAGGACTGACAGGGCCTACACAGATACGCAGTATTTT. Its protein is CASRTDRAYTDTQYF. The gene calls are TRBV6-5 and TRBJ2-3, with 7 positions matching TRBD1. The CDR3 is made up of 15 amino acids. The germline V gene encodes CDR1 MNHEY and CDR2 SVGAGI. The V gene end was trimmed by 6 bases and the J gene end by 2 bases; junction bases not matched to a gene: 8.

This chain links TRBV5-1 with TRBJ2-1; 10 nucleotides align to TRBD2. CDR1 is SGHRS and CDR2 is YFSETQ in the germline V gene. V trimming: 4 bases; J trimming: 5 bases; junction bases outside the gene matches: 6. CDR3 length: 15 residues. CDR3 coding DNA: TGCGCCAGCAGCCCCGGACTAGCGGCAGACAATGAGCAGTTCTTC. As protein: CASSPGLAADNEQFF.

The chain is built from TRBV5-6 and TRBJ1-1, with TRBD1 matching 9 bases. V trimming: 4 bases; J trimming: 4 bases; junction bases outside the gene matches: 8. The CDR3 covers 15 residues. Germline CDR1 reads SGHDT; CDR2 reads YYEEEE. The CDR3 is CASSRPTGGGTEAFF. The CDR3 DNA sequence: TGTGCCAGCAGCCGACCGACAGGGGGGGGCACTGAAGCTTTCTTT.

The chain employs TRBV2 and TRBJ2-5, with D possibly matching TRBD2 (5 bases). The CDR3 is made up of 14 amino acids. The ends were cut back, 5 bases at V and 1 base at J, with 11 bases in the middle. Germline values: CDR1 SNHLY, CDR2 FYNNEI. CDR3 amino acids: CASSTRSFQETQYF. CDR3 sequence (DNA): TGTGCCAGCAGTACTAGGAGCTTCCAAGAGACCCAGTACTTC.

The chain employs TRBV5-1 and TRBJ2-3; 9 nucleotides agree with TRBD2. Germline trimming cut 1 base from V and 1 base from J; bases unmatched to any gene: 1. CDR1 and CDR2 (germline): SGHRS, YFSETQ. The CDR3 extends over 15 amino acids. In DNA form, the CDR3 reads TGCGCCAGCAGCTTGAGACTAGCGGGCACAGATACGCAGTATTTT. Amino acids: CASSLRLAGTDTQYF. The variable domain in full, with the rest retrieved from reference TRBV5-1 and TRBJ2-3, is KAGVTQTPRYLIKTRGQQVTLSCSPISGHRSVSWYQQTPGQGLQFLFEYFSETQRNKGNFPGRFSGRQFSNSRSEMNVSTLELGDSALYLCASSLRLAGTDTQYFGPGTRLTVL.

This chain joins TRBV5-1 and TRBJ2-1; 7 bases are shared with TRBD2. Germline V CDR1 and CDR2: SGHRS, YFSETQ. V shed 5 bases, J shed 2 bases, and the junction held 4 bases outside the gene matches. The CDR3 has 14 residues. CDR3 loop: CASRERGTYNEQFF. CDR3 coding DNA: TGCGCCAGCAGGGAGCGGGGAACCTACAATGAGCAGTTCTTC. Full variable domain (outside the CDR3, taken from reference TRBV5-1 and TRBJ2-1): KAGVTQTPRYLIKTRGQQVTLSCSPISGHRSVSWYQQTPGQGLQFLFEYFSETQRNKGNFPGRFSGRQFSNSRSEMNVSTLELGDSALYLCASRERGTYNEQFFGPGTRLTVL.

This clone has just a few counts. V usage is TRBV30 and J usage is TRBJ1-2; unclear D gene. The CDR3 is made up of 13 amino acids. Germline V gene data show CDR1 as GTSNPN and CDR2 as SVGIG (reference sequence). V shed 0 bases and J shed 5 bases, with 10 bases lying between them. CDR3 protein: CAWSVIAEYGYTF. CDR3 nucleotide sequence: TGTGCCTGGAGTGTTATAGCGGAGTATGGCTACACCTTC.